This T cell receptor (beta chain) was recovered during a study of blood T cell repertoires in COVID-19. Produced via immunoSEQ multiplex PCR; TCRdb's table is partial and in-frame only. The sample lists 99,000 or so clones; 85% to 90% were seen once. The sample holds one count of this clone. The sequence was obtained from a human donor in a cohort sampled during active COVID-19. Sequenced material: peripheral blood.

The CDR3 reads CASSERGQETQYF. In nucleotides, the CDR3 is TGTGCCAGCAGTGAAAGGGGCCAAGAGACCCAGTACTTC. The chain links TRBV25-1 to TRBJ2-5; tentatively, D is TRBD1 (5 bases). Germline loops: CDR1 MGHDK, CDR2 SYGVNS. The CDR3 has 13 amino acids. Between the trimmed V and J ends, which lost 2 bases and 1 base, there was a span of 5 bases.